The 18 T cell receptor beta chains reported below all come from one sample, sequenced in a study of blood T cell repertoires in COVID-19. The assay was immunoSEQ multiplex PCR, and TCRdb's table has in-frame clones only and misses some. The profile shows fewer than 250,000 clones, 89% of them singletons. The sample comprised peripheral blood. These receptors all come from a woman aged 40-49 years with acute or convalescent COVID-19.

This chain uses TRBV27 with TRBJ1-2; TRBD1 might be the D (6 bases). The V gene's germline CDR1 is MNHEY and CDR2 SMNVEV (reference sequence). The CDR3 has 13 residues. V lost 3 bases to trimming and J lost 7 bases, with 12 bases between them. Here the CDR3 DNA reads TGTGCCAGCAGTTTCAATACAGGGTTTGGCTACACCTTC. This translates into CASSFNTGFGYTF.

This chain joins TRBV6-4 and TRBJ2-3; 12 nucleotides match TRBD2. Germline CDR1 reads MRHNA; CDR2 reads SNTAGT. CDR3 length equals 17 residues. J gave up 4 bases and V 2 bases, and 7 bases lay outside the gene matches. CDR3 bases: TGTGCCAGCAGTGACGCTTCTAGCGGGGGGGCCCCAGATACGCAGTATTTT. Protein product: CASSDASSGGAPDTQYF.

This rearrangement joins TRBV24-1 to TRBJ1-1; TRBD1 matches at 7 bases. This CDR3 is 14 amino acids long. J lost 1 base, V lost 10 bases, and 8 bases had no gene match. Germline assignment: CDR1 KGHDR and CDR2 SFDVKD. For the CDR3, the DNA is TGTGCCACTTACCGGGACAGAAAGAACACTGAAGCTTTCTTT. Protein: CATYRDRKNTEAFF.

Comment on this clone: The junction differs from germline at one of its ends, possibly a read error. The chain uses TRBV24-1 and TRBJ1-2; D might be TRBD1 (5 bases). Germline V gene data show CDR1 as KGHDR and CDR2 as SFDVKD. CDR3 length equals 14 residues. The DNA for the CDR3 is TGTGCTACCAGTGATTACGCGGGGCGCGATGGCTACACCTTC. Protein: CATSDYAGRDGYTF.

The chain uses TRBV2 and TRBJ2-3, with a weak D call TRBD2 (5 bases). The V gene lost 6 bases and the J gene lost 9 bases, with 19 bases spanning the gap. The CDR3 is made up of 14 amino acids. Germline CDR1 SNHLY, CDR2 FYNNEI. The CDR3 reads CASRKGGEFETQYF. The CDR3 bases are TGTGCCAGCAGAAAAGGTGGGGAGTTCGAGACGCAGTATTTT. Full variable domain (rest looked up from reference TRBV2 and TRBJ2-3): EPEVTQTPSHQVTQMGQEVILRCVPISNHLYFYWYRQILGQKVEFLVSFYNNEISEKSEIFDDQFSVERPDGSNFTLKIRSTKLEDSAMYFCASRKGGEFETQYFGPGTRLTVL.

This chain links TRBV5-1 with TRBJ2-1, with 8 bases fitting TRBD1. The CDR3 covers 15 residues. Trimming cost V 2 bases and J 7 bases; bases outside gene matches: 8. The germline gives CDR1 SGHRS, CDR2 YFSETQ. The CDR3 nucleotides read TGCGCCAGCAGCTTAGGACAGGGACCAGGGAATGAGCAGTTCTTC. It encodes CASSLGQGPGNEQFF.

The chain has TRBV4-1 and TRBJ1-4, with 11 nucleotides matching TRBD1. CDR1 and CDR2 (germline): MGHRA, YSYEKL. J gave up 6 bases and V 1 base, and 10 bases lay outside the gene matches. The CDR3 extends over 18 amino acids. The CDR3: CASSQVGGTGGWDEKLFF. CDR3 coding DNA: TGCGCCAGCAGCCAAGTGGGAGGGACAGGGGGATGGGATGAAAAACTGTTTTTT.

V is TRBV15 and J is TRBJ2-1, with 12 bases fitting TRBD1. This CDR3 region has 16 residues. Germline V gene lookup returns CDR1 LNHNV and CDR2 YYDKDF (reference sequence). Unmatched junction bases numbered 9, after V lost 5 bases and J lost 7 bases. CDR3 nucleotides: TGTGCCACCAGCGGTAGCGCGGGACAGGGGGCTAATGAGCAGTTCTTC. Residues: CATSGSAGQGANEQFF.

The V and J genes are TRBV15 and TRBJ1-5; D is ambiguous. In germline, CDR1 is LNHNV, CDR2 YYDKDF (reference sequence). V was shortened by 3 bases and J by 6 bases, with 12 bases between the two germline ends. The CDR3 spans 14 residues. The CDR3 here is CATSRGFGRQPQHF. The CDR3 coding sequence is TGTGCCACCAGCAGGGGCTTTGGTCGTCAGCCCCAGCATTTT.

The V gene is TRBV6-6, the J gene TRBJ1-2; D is uncertain. V lost 7 bases and J lost 2, with 8 bases in between. The CDR3 sequence is 12 residues long. Germline lookup yields CDR1 MNHNY and CDR2 SVGAGI (reference sequence). Here the CDR3 reads CASTNGNYGYTF. CDR3 DNA: TGTGCCAGCACTAACGGGAACTATGGCTACACCTTC.

This clone has a single count. This chain connects TRBV6-6 to TRBJ1-2; 8 nucleotides agree with TRBD1. The CDR3 runs to 14 residues. The germline V gene has CDR1 MNHNY and CDR2 SVGAGI (reference sequence). The V and J ends lost 4 bases and 2 bases, in that order; junction bases with no gene match: 3. The CDR3 spells CASSFGQGNYGYTF. CDR3 DNA sequence: TGTGCCAGCAGTTTCGGACAGGGAAACTATGGCTACACCTTC.

The rearrangement joins TRBV4-1 to TRBJ1-1, with D possibly TRBD1 on 5 matching bases. From germline, CDR1 is MGHRA and CDR2 YSYEKL. Trimming took off 2 bases at V and 10 bases at J, with 20 bases between the two ends. This CDR3 has 15 amino acids. CDR3 DNA: TGCGCCAGCAGCCAAAAGCGGGACTTGTTCGAGGGAGCTTTCTTT. Amino acid sequence: CASSQKRDLFEGAFF.

In this sample, this clone turned up once. The CDR3 DNA follows: TGTGCCAGCAGTGAACGAGGTCGGGGGTTTAGAAATCAGCCCCAGCATTTT. This translates into CASSERGRGFRNQPQHF. The rearrangement uses TRBV2 and TRBJ1-5; perhaps TRBD1 as D (5 bases). CDR3 length equals 17 residues. Germline V gene data show CDR1 as SNHLY and CDR2 as FYNNEI. The germline V and J ends were trimmed by 2 bases and 4 bases, with 18 bases remaining between them.

This chain connects TRBV9 to TRBJ1-2; 8 bases agree with TRBD1. This CDR3 has 16 amino acids. V lost 0 bases to trimming and J lost 8 bases; unmatched junction nucleotides: 12. The germline V gene encodes CDR1 SGDLS and CDR2 YYNGEE. CDR3: CASSVGTGTIQGGYTF. In DNA, the CDR3 is TGTGCCAGCAGCGTAGGGACAGGGACTATCCAAGGCGGCTACACCTTC.

V usage is TRBV2 and J usage is TRBJ1-2, with D perhaps matching TRBD1 (6 bases). Germline V gives CDR1 SNHLY, CDR2 FYNNEI. V lost 6 bases and J 2 bases, leaving 10 bases between the germline ends. The CDR3 totals 13 residues. In nucleotides, the CDR3 is TGTGCCAGCAGAAGAGACAGGAACTATGGCTACACCTTC. Amino acid sequence: CASRRDRNYGYTF.

V usage is TRBV4-1 and J usage is TRBJ2-3, with 7 bases identical to TRBD2. Germline trimming cut 1 base from V and 0 bases from J; bases unmatched to any gene: 7. CDR1 and CDR2 (germline): MGHRA, YSYEKL. The CDR3 consists of 17 residues. CDR3 in amino acids: CASSQGLARSSTDTQYF. The CDR3 DNA reads TGCGCCAGCAGCCAAGGACTAGCTCGGTCTAGCACAGATACGCAGTATTTT.

The J gene is TRBJ2-3, the V gene TRBV19; 8 nucleotides align to TRBD2. The germline V gene encodes CDR1 LNHDA and CDR2 SQIVND (reference sequence). The trim removed 3 bases at V and 4 bases at J, leaving 6 bases unmatched. The length of the CDR3 is 15 residues. The CDR3 coding sequence is TGTGCCAGTAGTATGTCCAGCGGGGGACCAGATACGCAGTATTTT. It encodes CASSMSSGGPDTQYF.

The rearrangement links TRBV6-5 to TRBJ1-2, with D possibly matching TRBD1 (6 bases). V gave up 6 bases and J gave up 7 bases, with 15 bases separating them. CDR1 and CDR2 from the germline V gene are MNHEY and SVGAGI. The CDR3 is 13 amino acids. DNA for the CDR3: TGTGCCAGCAGCGCCTCCGGGACAACTGGCTACACCTTC. Translating gives CASSASGTTGYTF.